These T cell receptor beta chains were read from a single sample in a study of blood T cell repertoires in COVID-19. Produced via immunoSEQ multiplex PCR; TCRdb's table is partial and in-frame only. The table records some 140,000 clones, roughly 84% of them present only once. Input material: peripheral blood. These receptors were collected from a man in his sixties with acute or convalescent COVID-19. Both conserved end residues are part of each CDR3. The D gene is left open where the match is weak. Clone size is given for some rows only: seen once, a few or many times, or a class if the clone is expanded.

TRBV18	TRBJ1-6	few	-	TGTGCCAGCTCACCACGGGAGGTCACGATAGGTTCACCCCTCCACTTT	CASSPREVTIGSPLHF
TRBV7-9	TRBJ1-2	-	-	TGTGCCAGCAGCTTAACGCGGCAGTTCGATGGCTACACCTTC	CASSLTRQFDGYTF
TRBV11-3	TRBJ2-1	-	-	TGTGCCAGCAGTTTCACAGGGTTCGATGAGCAGTTCTTC	CASSFTGFDEQFF
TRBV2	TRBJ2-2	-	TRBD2	TGTGCCAGCAGTGAAGTCACTAGCGGGAGGTACACCGGGGAGCTGTTTTTT	CASSEVTSGRYTGELFF
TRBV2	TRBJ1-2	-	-	TGTGCCAGCAGTGGGACTGTCTATGGCTACACCTTC	CASSGTVYGYTF
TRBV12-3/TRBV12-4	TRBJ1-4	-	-	TGTGCCAGCAGACCCCCGGGGGAAAAACTGTTTTTT	CASRPPGEKLFF
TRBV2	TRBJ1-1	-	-	TGTGCCAGCAGTACAGGACCCGCAACTGAAGCTTTCTTT	CASSTGPATEAFF
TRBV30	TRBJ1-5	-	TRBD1	TGTGCCTGGAGTGATGGGACAGCTAGCAATCAGCCCCAGCATTTT	CAWSDGTASNQPQHF
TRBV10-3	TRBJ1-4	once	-	TGTGCCATCAGCAAACAGGGCGAAAATGAAAAACTGTTTTTT	CAISKQGENEKLFF
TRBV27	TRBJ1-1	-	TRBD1	TGTGCCAGCAGATCAGGACAGGGGTTAACTGAAGCTTTCTTT	CASRSGQGLTEAFF
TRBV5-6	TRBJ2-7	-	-	TGTGCCAGCAGCTCGAACCCCGGGATCGCAATTTACTTC	CASSSNPGIAIYF
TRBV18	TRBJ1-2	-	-	TGTGCCAGCTCACCGAAGACAGGCGATGGCTACACCTTC	CASSPKTGDGYTF
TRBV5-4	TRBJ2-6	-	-	TGTGCCCGCAGCTCCGGGGGGCGGGGTGGGGCCAACGTCCTGACTTTC	CARSSGGRGGANVLTF
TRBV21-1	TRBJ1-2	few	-	TGTGCCAGCAGCAAAAAAAGGGGCCGTGGCTACACCTTC	CASSKKRGRGYTF
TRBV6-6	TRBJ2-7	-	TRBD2	TGTGCCACCGCACCAGCCCTCCAGCGGGAGGGCCACGAGCAGTACTTC	CATAPALQREGHEQYF
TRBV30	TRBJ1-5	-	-	TGTGCCTGGAGCGCGGGGGTGGGAAATCAGCCCCAGCATTTT	CAWSAGVGNQPQHF
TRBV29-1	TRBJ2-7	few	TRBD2	TGCAGCGTTGAAGGGGGACTAGCGGGGGCCTACGAGCAGTACTTC	CSVEGGLAGAYEQYF
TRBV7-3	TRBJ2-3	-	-	TGTGCCAGCAGCCAAATCCGGGGCACAGATACGCAGTATTTT	CASSQIRGTDTQYF
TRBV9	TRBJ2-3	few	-	TGTGCCAGCAGCGTCTCAGGCAAACTAGATACGCAGTATTTT	CASSVSGKLDTQYF
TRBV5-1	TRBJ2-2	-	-	TGCGCCAGCAGCTTGGACCCAGACACCGGGGAGCTGTTTTTT	CASSLDPDTGELFF
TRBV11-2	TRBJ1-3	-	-	TGTGCCAGCAGCTTAGACACTCTCTCTGGAAACACCATATATTTT	CASSLDTLSGNTIYF
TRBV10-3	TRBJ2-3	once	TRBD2	TGTGCCATCAGTAGGACTAGCGGGAATGCAGATACGCAGTATTTT	CAISRTSGNADTQYF
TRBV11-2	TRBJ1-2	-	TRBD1	TGTGCCAGCAGCTTAGACCCCATGACAGGGGACTATAGTGGCTACACCTTC	CASSLDPMTGDYSGYTF
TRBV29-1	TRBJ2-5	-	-	TGCAGCGTTGCTCGCCAAGAGACCCAGTACTTC	CSVARQETQYF
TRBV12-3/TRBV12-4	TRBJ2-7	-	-	TGTGCCAGCAGCCGGGACTCGCGTTACGAGCAGTACTTC	CASSRDSRYEQYF
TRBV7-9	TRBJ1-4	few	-	TGTGCCAGCAGCCGTGGCGCCGCCAGGGAAAAACTGTTTTTT	CASSRGAAREKLFF
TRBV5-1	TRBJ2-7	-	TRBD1	TGCGCCAGCAGCCTTAGACAGGGGTTCTTCTACGAGCAGTACTTC	CASSLRQGFFYEQYF
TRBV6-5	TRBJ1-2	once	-	-	CASSTSGQKGNGYTF
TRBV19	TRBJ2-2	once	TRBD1	TGTGCCAGTGGAACAGGGGCGAACACCGGGGAGCTGTTTTTT	CASGTGANTGELFF
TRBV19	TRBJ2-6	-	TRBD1	TGTGCCAGTATGTCCGACAGGGTGATCCCTGGGGCCAACGTCCTGACTTTC	CASMSDRVIPGANVLTF
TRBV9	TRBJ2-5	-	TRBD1	TGTGCCAGCAGCGGGTACGGTCGAGTTGGACAGGGGGAGACCCAGTACTTC	CASSGYGRVGQGETQYF
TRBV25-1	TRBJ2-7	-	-	TGTGCCAGCAGTGAATCGGAGCGGGAGCAGTACTTC	CASSESEREQYF
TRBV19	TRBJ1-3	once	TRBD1	TGTGCCAGCCGGACAGGGGGGACTGGAAACACCATATATTTT	CASRTGGTGNTIYF
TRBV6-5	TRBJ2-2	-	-	TGTGCCCTGCGTTACCAGGCGAACACCGGGGAGCTGTTTTTT	CALRYQANTGELFF
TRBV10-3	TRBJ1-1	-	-	TGTGCCATCAGTGAGTCGGGAGGCGGCACTGAAGCTTTCTTT	CAISESGGGTEAFF
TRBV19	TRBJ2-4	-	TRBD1	TGTGCCAGTAGGTTGACAGGGGTGGACATTCAGTACTTC	CASRLTGVDIQYF
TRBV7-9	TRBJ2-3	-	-	TGTGCCAGCAGCTTAGTTTCAGGGCCAGATACGCAGTATTTT	CASSLVSGPDTQYF
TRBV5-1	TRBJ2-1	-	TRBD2	TGCGCCAGCAGCTTGCGCGACGTTAGCGGGGTCTCCTACAATGAGCAGTTCTTC	CASSLRDVSGVSYNEQFF
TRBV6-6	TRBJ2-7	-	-	TGTGCCAGCAGAATGGGTACAGGACACTACGAGCAGTACTTC	CASRMGTGHYEQYF
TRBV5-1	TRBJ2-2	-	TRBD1	TGCGCCAGCAGCTTACGAGGGGGCGTGACCGGGGAGCTGTTTTTT	CASSLRGGVTGELFF
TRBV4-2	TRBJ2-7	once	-	TGTGCCAGCAGCCAAGGCCTGGGTAGTAGCGGCTACGAGCAGTACTTC	CASSQGLGSSGYEQYF
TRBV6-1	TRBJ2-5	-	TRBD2	TGTGCCAGCAGTGAACAGGGTGGGGGGGTAGGAGAGACCCAGTACTTC	CASSEQGGGVGETQYF
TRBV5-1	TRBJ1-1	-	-	TGCGCCAGCAGCAACGCAGGGGTTGGGAACACTGAAGCTTTCTTT	CASSNAGVGNTEAFF
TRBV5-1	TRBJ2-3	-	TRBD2	TGCGCCAGCAGCTTGGACGGGACTAGCGGGGGTAGCACAGATACGCAGTATTTT	CASSLDGTSGGSTDTQYF